The present T cell receptor (beta chain) was sequenced within a study of shared clonotypes between healthy human individuals. Notes on the study in general: Non-shared clonotypes were found to have lower generation probabilities than the clonotypes that were shared by all four of the sorted-subset donors. Among donors, sharing of clonotypes was expected to be affected by sequencing depth.

This clone was counted only a few times. Its antigen is currently unknown. At one of its ends the junction is not consistent with the germline gene, which may arise from a read error. In germline, CDR1 is GTSNPN, CDR2 SVGIG (reference sequence). The CDR3 length is 11 residues. The assay was run at deep level. The assay was immunoSEQ multiplex PCR, and TCRdb's table has in-frame clones only and misses some. The repertoire includes hundreds of thousands of clones, about three quarters of them detected once, and about 2% sits in the top ten. The sequence derives from a young woman in good health. This chain links TRBV30 with TRBJ2-1; TRBD2 agrees at 7 bases. Sequencing input: memory CD4+ T cells sorted from blood. The subset denotes: CD45RA-negative fraction. The CDR3 DNA sequence: TGTGCCTGGAGTCCCCCTAGCGGCCCTGTCTTC. This encodes CAWSPPSGPVF.